These 9 T cell receptor beta chains were sequenced from one sample in a study of identical twins. TCRdb analysed the 5' RACE reads with MiXCR anew, one entry per CDR3 protein. The sample lists some 1,600,000 distinct CDR3 sequences; about 32% were seen once. Sequencing was carried out using cord blood. The receptors shown here come from a newborn girl in good health.

The table lists this clonotype with a few counts. One end of the junction is discordant with germline, which a read error may explain. V gene TRBV6-6 combines with J gene TRBJ2-7; the D is unclear. Per the germline V gene, CDR1 is MNHNY and CDR2 is SVGAGI (reference sequence). This CDR3 has 14 residues. The CDR3 here is CAGSFGPGEYEQYF. In DNA, the CDR3 is TGTGCCGGCAGCTTCGGACCCGGAGAATACGAGCAGTACTTC.

This clonotype has a handful of counts. The chain uses TRBV3-1 and TRBJ1-2; D is perhaps TRBD1 (6 bases). V was cut by 2 bases and J by 7 bases, with 17 bases left in between. The CDR3 has 15 amino acids. Germline loops: CDR1 LGHDT, CDR2 YNNKEL (reference sequence). CDR3 coding DNA: TGTGCCAGCAGCCAAAGGGATATACAGGGAGGTGGCTACACCTTC. It encodes CASSQRDIQGGGYTF.

In its sample, this clonotype was seen a few times. The V gene is TRBV20-1, the J gene TRBJ2-7; perhaps TRBD2 as D (5 bases). Germline-derived CDR1 and CDR2 are DFQATT and SNEGSKA (reference sequence). The V end was cut by 6 bases, the J end by 3 bases, with 15 bases between. This CDR3 is built from 13 residues. The CDR3 DNA reads as TGCAGTGCCCCGGGATACGGGCGCTACGAGCAGTACTTC. Translated: CSAPGYGRYEQYF.

This clonotype appeared a few times. The V gene is TRBV29-1, the J gene TRBJ1-2; D is possibly TRBD1 (5 bases). Looked up from germline, CDR1 is SQVTM and CDR2 is ANQGSEA. CDR3 length: 14 residues. The V and J ends lost 3 bases and 6 bases respectively, with 17 bases between them. The DNA for the CDR3 is TGCAGCGTTGACGCAGGGAAAGTGCCGGATGGCTACACCTTC. As protein: CSVDAGKVPDGYTF.

A word on this clonotype: A much larger clone differs by one base, so this may be a read error. CDR3 sequence: CASSHVDGAYSNQPQHF. The CDR3 coding sequence is TGTGCCAGCAGCCACGTAGACGGCGCCTATAGCAATCAGCCCCAGCATTTT. V gene TRBV7-2 combines with J gene TRBJ1-5; D is unclear. Germline V gives CDR1 SGHTA, CDR2 FQGNSA. V shed 5 bases and J shed 0 bases, with 17 bases lying between them. The CDR3 spans 17 residues.

On this clonotype itself: One end of the junction varies from germline; a read error may be responsible. The J gene is TRBJ2-1, the V gene TRBV25-1; D is uncertain. There are 11 residues in the CDR3. Germline CDR1 MGHDK, CDR2 SYGVNS. The CDR3 protein is CASGEYHEQFF. For the CDR3, the DNA is TGTGCCAGCGGTGAATACCATGAGCAGTTCTTC. The whole variable domain, remainder taken from reference TRBV25-1 and TRBJ2-1, is EADIYQTPRYLVIGTGKKITLECSQTMGHDKMYWYQQDPGMELHLIHYSYGVNSTEKGDLSSESTVSRIRTEHFPLTLESARPSHTSQYLCASGEYHEQFFGPGTRLTVL.

The chain recombines TRBV5-1 with TRBJ2-6; no definite D call. The germline gives CDR1 SGHRS, CDR2 YFSETQ. This CDR3 comprises 14 residues. V was trimmed by 6 bases and J by 0 bases, leaving 7 bases between them. CDR3 residues: CASKESSGANVLTF. In DNA form, the CDR3 reads TGCGCCAGCAAAGAGAGCTCTGGGGCCAACGTCCTGACTTTC.

This clonotype turned up a few times. The chain is built from TRBV30 and TRBJ2-3, with D unresolved. CDR1 and CDR2 from the germline V gene are GTSNPN and SVGIG (reference sequence). The CDR3 covers 17 residues. With 0 bases removed from V and 1 base from J, the gap between germline ends came to 17 bases. The CDR3 here is CAWSVYRPLRRTDTQYF. Here the CDR3 DNA reads TGTGCCTGGAGTGTATATAGGCCCCTCAGACGCACAGATACGCAGTATTTT. Filled out from reference TRBV30 and TRBJ2-3, the complete variable domain reads SQTIHQWPATLVQPVGSPLSLECTVEGTSNPNLYWYRQAAGRGLQLLFYSVGIGQISSEVPQNLSASRPQDRQFILSSKKLLLSDSGFYLCAWSVYRPLRRTDTQYFGPGTRLTVL.

This rearrangement joins TRBV5-1 to TRBJ2-1; D is tentatively TRBD1 or TRBD2 (5 bases each). The V and J ends lost 0 bases and 4 bases respectively, with 14 bases between them. Germline assignment: CDR1 SGHRS and CDR2 YFSETQ. This CDR3 is built from 16 residues. CDR3 in DNA: TGCGCCAGCAGCTTGGAAGACAGCGGTTCATACAATGAGCAGTTCTTC. Its protein is CASSLEDSGSYNEQFF.